Listed below are T cell receptor beta chains from one sample, sequenced in a study of T cell responses to AZD1222 COVID-19 vaccine. Produced via immunoSEQ multiplex PCR; TCRdb's table is partial and in-frame only. The table shows tens of thousands of clones, with 90% to 95% occurring only once. Sequencing used peripheral blood, obtained 28 days after the second AZD1222 dose. These receptors all stem from an adult who received the AZD1222 COVID-19 vaccine. The CDR3 runs from the conserved cysteine through the conserved F or W. The D gene is left open where the match is weak. The size entry is marked missing in some rows and otherwise reads once, few, many or a size class.

TRBV24-1	-	TRBD1	TRBJ1-5	CATSDFKGQGFGQPQHF	TGTGCCACCAGTGATTTTAAGGGACAGGGGTTCGGCCAGCCCCAGCATTTT
TRBV25-1	medium-sized	-	TRBJ1-2	CASSESGGPNLGYTF	TGTGCCAGCAGTGAATCGGGGGGACCCAATCTTGGCTACACCTTC
TRBV28	-	TRBD1	TRBJ1-4	CASKGGTGGYEKLFF	TGTGCCAGCAAAGGGGGAACAGGGGGCTATGAAAAACTGTTTTTT
TRBV14	-	-	TRBJ1-2	CASSRSGRYNYGYTF	TGTGCCAGCAGCCGGTCGGGGCGGTACAACTATGGCTACACCTTC
TRBV6-2/TRBV6-3	-	TRBD2	TRBJ2-7	CASSFLAGTYEQYF	TGTGCCAGCAGTTTTCTAGCGGGGACCTACGAGCAGTACTTC
TRBV3-1/TRBV3-2	-	-	TRBJ1-2	CASSQLARERDGYTF	TGTGCCAGCAGCCAGCTTGCCAGGGAGCGTGATGGCTACACCTTC
TRBV11-2	-	TRBD2	TRBJ2-5	CASSLVRGGMGETQYF	TGTGCCAGCAGCTTAGTGCGGGGGGGCATGGGAGAGACCCAGTACTTC
TRBV2	-	TRBD1	TRBJ2-3	CASSTGTGQTDTQYF	TGTGCCAGCAGCACCGGGACAGGCCAAACAGATACGCAGTATTTT
TRBV6-5	-	TRBD1	TRBJ1-3	CASNLDRGVGTIYF	TGTGCCAGCAACCTAGACAGGGGAGTTGGCACCATATATTTT
TRBV5-1	-	-	TRBJ2-1	CASSWGGDEQFF	TGCGCCAGCAGCTGGGGCGGGGATGAGCAGTTCTTC
TRBV28	-	-	TRBJ2-2	CASSFVTSSRTGELFF	TGTGCCAGCAGTTTCGTGACTTCCTCCCGCACCGGGGAGCTGTTTTTT
TRBV2	-	-	TRBJ1-5	CASSELWAGAGSYQPQHF	TGTGCCAGCAGTGAATTGTGGGCTGGCGCAGGAAGTTATCAGCCCCAGCATTTT
TRBV19	-	-	TRBJ2-7	CASSIQGDRYEQYF	TGTGCCAGTAGTATACAAGGGGACCGCTACGAGCAGTACTTC
TRBV7-2	-	-	TRBJ1-2	CASSLEWVSPYGYTF	TGTGCCAGCAGCTTAGAATGGGTCTCCCCCTATGGCTACACCTTC
TRBV5-1	-	-	TRBJ1-1	CASSLTQTSQGEAFF	TGCGCCAGCAGCTTGACGCAGACAAGTCAGGGTGAAGCTTTCTTT
TRBV2	-	TRBD1	TRBJ1-2	CASSEAQRILTGNYGYTF	TGTGCCAGCAGTGAAGCCCAACGTATATTGACAGGGAACTATGGCTACACCTTC
TRBV3-1/TRBV3-2	-	TRBD1	TRBJ1-5	CASSPRQGVGQPQHF	TGTGCCAGCAGCCCCCGACAGGGGGTGGGTCAGCCCCAGCATTTT
TRBV18	-	-	TRBJ1-2	CASSPGWTANYGYTF	TGTGCCAGCTCACCAGGGTGGACAGCTAACTATGGCTACACCTTC
TRBV27	-	-	TRBJ2-1	CASSSRRLGNEQFF	TGTGCCAGCAGTTCTCGCAGGCTGGGGAATGAGCAGTTCTTC
TRBV11-2	-	-	TRBJ2-7	CASSFIRGRVPEQYF	TGTGCCAGCAGCTTCATCAGGGGTAGGGTTCCCGAGCAGTACTTC
TRBV7-2	-	-	TRBJ1-5	CASSLGDSNQPQHF	TGTGCCAGCAGCTTGGGGGATAGCAATCAGCCCCAGCATTTT
TRBV28	-	-	TRBJ1-2	CASRGQRLYGYTF	TGTGCCAGCAGAGGACAGAGACTCTATGGCTACACCTTC
TRBV10-3	-	-	TRBJ1-1	CATSGPVDTEAFF	TGTGCCACTTCTGGGCCGGTGGACACTGAAGCTTTCTTT
TRBV30	-	-	TRBJ1-1	CAWSVLRNTEAFF	TGTGCCTGGAGTGTACTTCGGAACACTGAAGCTTTCTTT
TRBV19	-	-	TRBJ1-2	CASSTNPLYGYTF	TGTGCCAGTAGTACTAACCCTCTCTATGGCTACACCTTC
TRBV12-5	-	TRBD1	TRBJ1-2	CASGLPTQISPGTGGYGYTF	TGTGCTAGTGGTTTGCCCACTCAAATCAGTCCCGGGACAGGAGGCTATGGCTACACCTTC
TRBV6-1	-	-	TRBJ1-2	CASSESGGDYGYTF	TGTGCCAGCAGTGAAAGTGGGGGCGACTATGGCTACACCTTC
TRBV9	-	-	TRBJ1-6	CASSVNRVETYNSPLHF	TGTGCCAGCAGCGTAAACAGGGTTGAAACCTATAATTCACCCCTCCACTTT
TRBV18	-	-	TRBJ2-7	CASSPTLGGPAGEQYF	TGTGCCAGCTCACCTACCCTCGGGGGGCCCGCGGGCGAGCAGTACTTC
TRBV27	-	TRBD1	TRBJ2-1	CASSSTGVSYNEQFF	TGTGCCAGCAGTTCGACAGGGGTCTCCTACAATGAGCAGTTCTTC
TRBV7-9	-	TRBD2	TRBJ2-7	CATPRVAGDYGEQYF	TGTGCCACTCCCCGAGTAGCGGGGGATTACGGCGAGCAGTACTTC
TRBV5-1	-	-	TRBJ2-5	CASSLSTIQETQYF	TGCGCCAGCAGCTTGTCTACCATCCAAGAGACCCAGTACTTC
TRBV19	-	TRBD1	TRBJ1-2	CASSTTGGNYGYTF	TGTGCCAGTAGTACGACAGGGGGGAACTATGGCTACACCTTC
TRBV7-8	-	TRBD2	TRBJ2-1	CASSLGLLAGGPNEQFF	TGTGCCAGCAGCTTAGGGCTGCTAGCGGGGGGCCCCAATGAGCAGTTCTTC
TRBV7-2	once	TRBD1	TRBJ1-6	CASRTGEDNSPLHF	TGTGCCAGCAGGACAGGGGAAGATAATTCACCCCTCCACTTT
TRBV11-2	-	-	TRBJ1-5	CASSLEGGQPQHF	TGTGCCAGCAGCTTAGAGGGCGGGCAGCCCCAGCATTTT
TRBV5-1	-	-	TRBJ1-1	CASSLTVNTEAFF	TGCGCCAGCAGTTTGACAGTGAACACTGAAGCTTTCTTT
TRBV5-1	-	TRBD1	TRBJ1-2	CASSDRDRGVFGGYTF	TGCGCCAGCAGCGACCGGGACAGGGGAGTGTTTGGTGGCTACACCTTC
TRBV11-3	-	TRBD1	TRBJ2-3	CASSKTGLDTQYF	TGTGCCAGCAGCAAGACAGGGTTAGATACGCAGTATTTT
TRBV2	-	-	TRBJ2-3	CASSEDGGSTDTQYF	TGTGCCAGCAGTGAAGACGGGGGAAGCACAGATACGCAGTATTTT
TRBV11-1	-	TRBD1	TRBJ2-2	CASSTYRGPGELFF	TGTGCCAGCAGCACATACAGGGGGCCCGGGGAGCTGTTTTTT
TRBV14	-	TRBD2	TRBJ2-5	CASSLGLAGGRTKETQYF	TGTGCCAGCAGCCTCGGACTAGCGGGGGGGCGAACGAAAGAGACCCAGTACTTC